This T cell receptor (beta chain) originates from a study of molecular identifiers for immune sequencing clone quantification. Trimming cost V 1 base and J 1 base, with 15 bases left between them. Germline-derived CDR1 and CDR2 are SGHTA and FQGNSA. The CDR3 contains 17 residues. Naive CD8 libraries used about 20,000 to 1,000,000 sorted cells and 10%, 30% or 50% RNA. Concerning this clonotype: Its antigen is unknown.

In TCRdb, the PCR reads were re-called with MiXCR into one record per CDR3 protein. The repertoire holds 400,000 to 600,000 distinct CDR3 sequences, over 20% seen once, with approximately 0.8% in the top ten. Study-level results: The sizes of highly expanded clones could be underestimated when identical TCR molecules share a barcode. Over 98% of CMV-specific effector molecules, but under 1% of naive ones, were in clones above 20 copies.

The chain combines TRBV7-2 with TRBJ2-3; weak D call: TRBD2 (6 bases). The TCR sequence derives from a human donor in good health. Some libraries in this study had Jurkat cell RNA spiked in. The sequenced sample consisted of naive CD8+ T cells from blood, with Jurkat cell RNA spiked in. As to subset: FACS-sorted CD8+CD4-CCR7+CD45RA+ naive T cells. The DNA for the CDR3 is TGTGCCAGCAGCTTAGGGGGCGGGGTTGGAGGCACAGATACGCAGTATTTT. Translating gives CASSLGGGVGGTDTQYF.